This T cell receptor (beta chain) was sequenced for a study of control samples from healthy donors and cancer patients. Produced via immunoSEQ multiplex PCR; TCRdb's table is partial and in-frame only. The repertoire holds approximately 140,000 clones, with under 95% as singletons. Germline CDR1 is PRHDT and CDR2 is FYEKMQ (reference sequence). The ends were cut back, 5 bases at V and 2 bases at J, with 13 bases in the middle. The CDR3 is 14 amino acids. The sample comprised blood. The TCR comes from a young man in good health. V and J are TRBV13 and TRBJ2-7; perhaps TRBD1 as D (7 bases). The CDR3 DNA reads TGTGCCAGCAGCCGCGGGACAGAAACCTACGAGCAGTACTTC. Its protein is CASSRGTETYEQYF. The full variable domain, in which reference TRBV13 and TRBJ2-7 provide the parts outside the CDR3, is AAGVIQSPRHLIKEKRETATLKCYPIPRHDTVYWYQQGPGQDPQFLISFYEKMQSDKGSIPDRFSAQQFSDYHSELNMSSLELGDSALYFCASSRGTETYEQYFGPGTRLTVT.